This TCR beta chain was retrieved from a study of blood T cell repertoires in COVID-19. Background on the study: Acute-phase and convalescent COVID-19 samples originated in the United States, Italy and Spain. Sources were T cells, B-cell-depleted T cells, or PBMCs; the material itself was cDNA or gDNA.

Notes on this clone: Other DNA sequences in this sample translate to the same CDR3.

Per the study methods: Estimates of nucleated cell counts were drawn from the amplification of reference gene primers. Sequenced by immunoSEQ multiplex PCR; TCRdb stores in-frame clones only, minus some. The DNA was the basis for D and trimming; V, J and clone size are from that table. The sample has 250,000 or so clones, around nine tenths seen once. This CDR3 region has 14 residues. Trimming stripped 0 bases from V and 2 bases from J, with 7 bases between. Germline loops: CDR1 KGHSH, CDR2 LQKENI. Sequencing used peripheral blood. The chain links TRBV18 to TRBJ1-1; D is ambiguous. This TCR came from a woman aged 55-69 years with acute or convalescent COVID-19. The CDR3 DNA reads TGTGCCAGCTCACCACCGTCGGGAAACACTGAAGCTTTCTTT. As protein: CASSPPSGNTEAFF.